Listed below are T cell receptor beta chains from one sample, sequenced in a study of shared clonotypes between healthy human individuals. Using immunoSEQ multiplex PCR, the repertoire was profiled, and TCRdb retains in-frame clones only, with some absent. This sample has roughly 1,000,000 clones, with roughly 74% found just once. Sample: memory CD4+ T cells from PBMCs. Receptors were obtained from a young man in good health. Some clones in this sample may be carry-over from other donors' samples. The CDR3 runs from the conserved cysteine through the conserved F or W. The order of the fields is clone size, J gene, D gene, V gene, CDR3 DNA, CDR3 protein. A D gene is named only where the DNA matches it firmly. Some rows mark clone size as missing; the rest say once, few, many or name a class of expanded clone.

abundance: NA
j_gene: TRBJ2-6
d_gene: NA
v_gene: TRBV5-1
CDR3nt: TGCGCCAGCAGCCCAGTCCCCAATAGCTCTGGGGCCAACGTCCTGACTTTC
CDR3aa: CASSPVPNSSGANVLTF

abundance: NA
j_gene: TRBJ2-2
d_gene: NA
v_gene: TRBV28
CDR3nt: TGTGCCAGCAGCCCGGATGACGGCCAGGGGAACACCGGGGAGCTGTTTTTT
CDR3aa: CASSPDDGQGNTGELFF

abundance: NA
j_gene: TRBJ1-1
d_gene: NA
v_gene: TRBV4-3
CDR3nt: TGCGCCAGCAGCCAGCTACAGGGACAAGGGACTGAAGCTTTCTTT
CDR3aa: CASSQLQGQGTEAFF

abundance: NA
j_gene: TRBJ2-1
d_gene: TRBD1
v_gene: TRBV5-4
CDR3nt: TGTGCCAGCAGCACACCCGGGACAGGGAGAGGGTCCTACAATGAGCAGTTCTTC
CDR3aa: CASSTPGTGRGSYNEQFF

abundance: NA
j_gene: TRBJ1-5
d_gene: NA
v_gene: TRBV4-1
CDR3nt: TGCGCCAGCAGCCAAGAACGGGAGAGGCCCCAGCATTTT
CDR3aa: CASSQERERPQHF

abundance: NA
j_gene: TRBJ2-7
d_gene: NA
v_gene: TRBV9
CDR3nt: TGTGCCAGCAGCGTAGCGCCGGGGATCAGTACCTACGAGCAGTACTTC
CDR3aa: CASSVAPGISTYEQYF

abundance: NA
j_gene: TRBJ1-5
d_gene: NA
v_gene: TRBV5-1
CDR3nt: TGCGCCAGCAGCTTGGTGGGTGATTCGCCCCAGCATTTT
CDR3aa: CASSLVGDSPQHF

abundance: NA
j_gene: TRBJ2-5
d_gene: TRBD2
v_gene: TRBV6-1
CDR3nt: TGTGCCAGCAGTGATGGACTAGCGGGCTTAGAAGAGACCCAGTACTTC
CDR3aa: CASSDGLAGLEETQYF

abundance: NA
j_gene: TRBJ2-7
d_gene: TRBD1
v_gene: TRBV7-2
CDR3nt: TGTGCCAGCAGCTCTGCCGGGACAGGGTCCTACGAGCAGTACTTC
CDR3aa: CASSSAGTGSYEQYF

abundance: NA
j_gene: TRBJ2-5
d_gene: NA
v_gene: TRBV6-5
CDR3nt: TGTGCCAGCAGTTACTCGACAGTCGGTTGGGGGACCCAGTACTTC
CDR3aa: CASSYSTVGWGTQYF

abundance: NA
j_gene: TRBJ2-5
d_gene: NA
v_gene: TRBV5-6
CDR3nt: TGTGCCAGCAGCCCAACACCGGTCGGCTACGGGGAGACCCAGTACTTC
CDR3aa: CASSPTPVGYGETQYF

abundance: NA
j_gene: TRBJ1-3
d_gene: NA
v_gene: TRBV18
CDR3nt: TGTGCCAGCTCAGAGGGCTCTGGAAACACCATATATTTT
CDR3aa: CASSEGSGNTIYF

abundance: few
j_gene: TRBJ1-1
d_gene: NA
v_gene: TRBV6-5
CDR3nt: TGTGCCAGCAGTCCCCTTCGGGTAATGAACACTGAAGCTTTCTTT
CDR3aa: CASSPLRVMNTEAFF

abundance: NA
j_gene: TRBJ2-7
d_gene: NA
v_gene: TRBV27
CDR3nt: TGTGCCAGCAGTTTACTTTATCGGGCAGAGAGGGTATACGAGCAGTACTTC
CDR3aa: CASSLLYRAERVYEQYF

abundance: NA
j_gene: TRBJ2-7
d_gene: NA
v_gene: TRBV11-3
CDR3nt: TGTGCCAGCAGCTTAGATACGGGAGTCGAGCAGTACTTC
CDR3aa: CASSLDTGVEQYF

abundance: NA
j_gene: TRBJ1-1
d_gene: NA
v_gene: TRBV11-2
CDR3nt: TGTGCCAGCAGCTTAATTCGGGGGAACACTGAAGCTTTCTTT
CDR3aa: CASSLIRGNTEAFF

abundance: few
j_gene: TRBJ2-3
d_gene: NA
v_gene: TRBV5-1
CDR3nt: TGCGCCAGCAGCTTAGCGACAGAAGGGGATACGCAGTATTTT
CDR3aa: CASSLATEGDTQYF

abundance: NA
j_gene: TRBJ2-4
d_gene: NA
v_gene: TRBV28
CDR3nt: TGTGCCAGCGGGGGACTAGCCAAAAACATTCAGTACTTC
CDR3aa: CASGGLAKNIQYF

abundance: NA
j_gene: TRBJ1-2
d_gene: NA
v_gene: TRBV15
CDR3nt: TGTGCCACCAGCAGAGAGTTAGGCAGATCTAACTATGGCTACACCTTC
CDR3aa: CATSRELGRSNYGYTF

abundance: NA
j_gene: TRBJ2-1
d_gene: NA
v_gene: TRBV15
CDR3nt: TGTGCCACCAGCAGAGACGGGGAGTCCTACAATGAGCAGTTCTTC
CDR3aa: CATSRDGESYNEQFF

abundance: NA
j_gene: TRBJ2-1
d_gene: TRBD2
v_gene: TRBV10-3
CDR3nt: TGTGCCATCAGTAGAGTCTCTAGCGGGGGCCGAGGGAATGAGCAGTTCTTC
CDR3aa: CAISRVSSGGRGNEQFF

abundance: once
j_gene: TRBJ2-3
d_gene: NA
v_gene: TRBV28
CDR3nt: TGTGCCAGCACAGGATCGGTTGTCACAGATACGCAGTATTTT
CDR3aa: CASTGSVVTDTQYF

abundance: NA
j_gene: TRBJ1-5
d_gene: NA
v_gene: TRBV7-8
CDR3nt: TGTGCCAGCAGCTTAGCGGGGGGCCCGGAAGGATCCCAGCATTTT
CDR3aa: CASSLAGGPEGSQHF